The clone carrying this T cell receptor beta chain was seen more than once but under ten times. The antigen is undetermined. RNA transcripts provided the source from which TCR beta CDR3 regions were amplified. The HTBI primer set drove a first-round RT-PCR of the TCR CDR3. TCRdb re-called the multiplex PCR reads with MiXCR, one entry per CDR3 protein. This table has around 600,000 distinct CDR3 sequences, about 14% appearing once. This sample was taken from a study of T cells in Graves' hyperthyroidism and ophthalmopathy. Study overall: Prior to any treatment, at the point of initial diagnosis, peripheral blood was collected.

Germline CDR1 reads LNHDA; CDR2 reads SQIVND (reference sequence). CDR3 size: 16 residues. The V segment lost 6 bases and the J segment 1 base; nucleotides outside the gene matches: 9. Each ophthalmopathy patient scored at least 3 on the Clinical Activity Score and at least 4 on NOSPECS grade, with duration under 3 months. Clinical symptoms, serum thyroxine, TRAb, thyroid ultrasound and orbital computed tomography informed diagnoses. Study results and caveats: Ophthalmopathy was separated from stable hyperthyroidism by a 13 V-J model.

The clonotype was recovered from a woman aged 45-65 years with Graves' ophthalmopathy. Sequences were obtained from blood. The rearrangement links TRBV19 to TRBJ2-1, with 7 bases matching TRBD2. For the CDR3, the DNA is TGTGCCAGTAGCGGGGTTCGCGGGAGATCCTACAATGAGCAGTTCTTC. Translated, it gives CASSGVRGRSYNEQFF.